The entry below describes one T cell receptor beta chain. Its antigen is not known. The sample originates from a study of vaccination and CD4 T cells after COVID-19. Study at large: The convalescents comprised six males and four females, two of them Hispanic. Vaccination of participants consisted of two doses of either BNT162b2 or mRNA-1273 vaccine.

Treatment described: approximately nine-day PBMC culture with coronavirus spike peptide pools or control peptides (ViraFEST assay). Via ViraFEST, peptide pools expanded antigen-specific T cells before TCR sequencing. Germline lookup yields CDR1 SGHVS and CDR2 FQNEAQ. There are 16 residues in the CDR3. The V end was cut by 5 bases, the J end by 7 bases, with 21 bases between. The Oncomine TCR Beta short-read assay was applied to DNA of cultured CD4+ T cells. One entry per CDR3 protein, called by TCRdb with MiXCR from the PCR reads. In the table there are around 20,000 distinct CDR3 sequences, approximately 50% of which are singletons.

The chain employs TRBV7-8 and TRBJ1-5; D possibly corresponds to TRBD1 (5 bases). The TCR originated in a human donor who had recovered from COVID-19. Sequenced here: CD4+ T cells from blood, cultured in vitro, sampled before SARS-CoV-2 vaccination. CDR3 sequence: CASSPRWGGGDQPQHF. CDR3 sequence (DNA): TGTGCCAGCAGCCCAAGGTGGGGGGGGGGAGACCAGCCCCAGCATTTT.